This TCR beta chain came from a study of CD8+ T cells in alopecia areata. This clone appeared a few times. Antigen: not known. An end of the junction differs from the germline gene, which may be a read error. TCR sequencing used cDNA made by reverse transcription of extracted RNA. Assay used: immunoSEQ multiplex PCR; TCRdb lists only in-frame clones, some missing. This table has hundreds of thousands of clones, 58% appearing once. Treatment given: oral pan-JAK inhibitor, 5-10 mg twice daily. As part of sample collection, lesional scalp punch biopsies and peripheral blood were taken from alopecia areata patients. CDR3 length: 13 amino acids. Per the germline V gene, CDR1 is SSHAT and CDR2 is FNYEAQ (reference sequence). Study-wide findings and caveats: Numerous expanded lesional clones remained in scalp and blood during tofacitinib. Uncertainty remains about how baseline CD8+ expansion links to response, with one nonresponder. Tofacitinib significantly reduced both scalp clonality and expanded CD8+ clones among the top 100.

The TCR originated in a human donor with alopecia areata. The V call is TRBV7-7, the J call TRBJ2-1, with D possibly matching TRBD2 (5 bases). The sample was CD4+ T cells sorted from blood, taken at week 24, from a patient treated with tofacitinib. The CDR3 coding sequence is TGTGCTAGCAGCTCAGCGGTCTACAATGAGCAGTTCTTC. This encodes CASSSAVYNEQFF. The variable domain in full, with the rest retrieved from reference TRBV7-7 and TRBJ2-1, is GAGVSQSPRYKVTKRGQDVTLRCDPISSHATLYWYQQALGQGPEFLTYFNYEAQPDKSGLPSDRFSAERPEGSISTLTIQRTEQRDSAMYRCASSSAVYNEQFFGPGTRLTVL.